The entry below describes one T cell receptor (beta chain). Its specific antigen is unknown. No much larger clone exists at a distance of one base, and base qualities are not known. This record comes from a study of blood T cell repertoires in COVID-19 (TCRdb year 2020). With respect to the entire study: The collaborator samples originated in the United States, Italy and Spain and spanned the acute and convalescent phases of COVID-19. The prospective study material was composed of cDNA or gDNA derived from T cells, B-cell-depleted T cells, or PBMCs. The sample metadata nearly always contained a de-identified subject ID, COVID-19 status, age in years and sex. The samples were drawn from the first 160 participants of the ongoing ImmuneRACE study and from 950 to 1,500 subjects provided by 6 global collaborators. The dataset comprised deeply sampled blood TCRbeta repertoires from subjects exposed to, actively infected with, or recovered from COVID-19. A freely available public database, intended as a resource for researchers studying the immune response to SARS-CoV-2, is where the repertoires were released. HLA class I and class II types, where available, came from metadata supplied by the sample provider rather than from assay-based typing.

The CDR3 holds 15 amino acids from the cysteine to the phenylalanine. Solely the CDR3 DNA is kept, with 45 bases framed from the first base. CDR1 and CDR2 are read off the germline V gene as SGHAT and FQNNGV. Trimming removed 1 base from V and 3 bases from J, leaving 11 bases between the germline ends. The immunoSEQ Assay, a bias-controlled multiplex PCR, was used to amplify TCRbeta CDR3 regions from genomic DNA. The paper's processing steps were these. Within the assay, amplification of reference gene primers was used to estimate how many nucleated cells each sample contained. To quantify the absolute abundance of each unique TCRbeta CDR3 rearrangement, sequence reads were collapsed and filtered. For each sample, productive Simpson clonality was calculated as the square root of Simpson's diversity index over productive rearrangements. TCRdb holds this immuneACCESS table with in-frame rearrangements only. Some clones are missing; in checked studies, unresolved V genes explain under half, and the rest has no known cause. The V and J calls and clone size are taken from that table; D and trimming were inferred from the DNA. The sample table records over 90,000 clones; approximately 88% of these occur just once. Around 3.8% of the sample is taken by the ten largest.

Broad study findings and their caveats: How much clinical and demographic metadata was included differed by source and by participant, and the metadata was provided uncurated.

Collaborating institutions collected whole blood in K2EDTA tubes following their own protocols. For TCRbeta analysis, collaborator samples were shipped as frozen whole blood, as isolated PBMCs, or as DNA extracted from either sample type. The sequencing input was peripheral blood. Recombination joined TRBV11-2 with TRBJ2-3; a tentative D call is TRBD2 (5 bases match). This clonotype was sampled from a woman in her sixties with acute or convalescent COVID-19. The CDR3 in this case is CASSLGVLATDTQYF. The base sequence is TGTGCCAGCAGCTTAGGGGTGCTAGCAACAGATACGCAGTATTTT.